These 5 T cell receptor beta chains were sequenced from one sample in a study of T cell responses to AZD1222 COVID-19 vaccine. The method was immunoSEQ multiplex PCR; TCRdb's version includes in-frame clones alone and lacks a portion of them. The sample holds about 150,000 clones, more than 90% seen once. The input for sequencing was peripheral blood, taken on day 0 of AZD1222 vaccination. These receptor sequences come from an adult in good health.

The CDR3 DNA reads as TGTGCCGCGACCGAGAACACCGGGGAGCTGTTTTTT. This codes for CAATENTGELFF. This chain connects TRBV10-3 to TRBJ2-2; D is ambiguous. The V end was cut by 11 bases, the J end by 1 base, with 8 bases between. This CDR3 is 12 amino acids long. CDR1 ENHRY and CDR2 SYGVKD come from the germline V gene.

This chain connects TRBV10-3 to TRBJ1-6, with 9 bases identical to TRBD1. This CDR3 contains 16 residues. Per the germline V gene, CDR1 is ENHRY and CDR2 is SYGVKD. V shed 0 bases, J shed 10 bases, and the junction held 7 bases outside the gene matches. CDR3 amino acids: CAISESGGQGRSPLHF. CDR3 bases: TGTGCCATCAGTGAGTCGGGGGGACAGGGCCGGTCACCCCTCCACTTT.

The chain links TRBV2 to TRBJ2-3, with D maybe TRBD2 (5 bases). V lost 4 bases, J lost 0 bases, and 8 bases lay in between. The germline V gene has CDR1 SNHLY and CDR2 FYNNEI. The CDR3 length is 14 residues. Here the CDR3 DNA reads TGTGCCAGCAGTGCGTGGGAGAGCACAGATACGCAGTATTTT. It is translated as CASSAWESTDTQYF.

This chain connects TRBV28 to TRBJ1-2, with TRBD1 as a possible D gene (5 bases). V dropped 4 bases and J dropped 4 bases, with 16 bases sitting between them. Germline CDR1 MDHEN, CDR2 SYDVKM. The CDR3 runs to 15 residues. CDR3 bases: TGTGCCAGCAGTTCCCGCGCGACAGTAGTCTATGGCTACACCTTC. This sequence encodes CASSSRATVVYGYTF.

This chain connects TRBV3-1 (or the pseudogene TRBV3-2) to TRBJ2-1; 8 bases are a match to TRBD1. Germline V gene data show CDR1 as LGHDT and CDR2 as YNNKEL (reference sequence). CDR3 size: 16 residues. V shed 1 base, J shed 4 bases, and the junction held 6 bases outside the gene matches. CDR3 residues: CASSQGDGTGYNEQFF. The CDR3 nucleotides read TGTGCCAGCAGCCAAGGTGATGGGACAGGATACAATGAGCAGTTCTTC.